This T cell receptor (beta chain) derives from a study of vaccination effects on CD4 cells after COVID-19. Study background: Post-vaccine samples followed the second dose by a median of 72 days.

Before sequencing took place, the ViraFEST assay used viral peptide pools to expand antigen-specific CD4+ T cells. Once cultured for nine to ten days, the cells underwent separation to obtain CD4+ T cells. Participants got two doses of BNT162b2 or mRNA-1273 vaccine. At days 3 and 7, half of the medium was exchanged for IL-2 medium. Points on this clone: The antigen remains undetermined.

Sequencing used immunoSEQ multiplex PCR; TCRdb keeps in-frame clones, though not all of them. The data hold over 80,000 clones, with 60% to 80% observed a single time. With 3 bases clipped from V and 4 bases from J, the junction kept 7 bases outside the gene matches. The length of the CDR3 is 18 residues. CDR1 KGHDR and CDR2 SFDVKD come from the germline V gene. Here the sequenced sample was CD4+ T cells from PBMCs cultured with HCoV-OC43 spike peptides, taken after COVID-19 vaccination. Indicated subset: HCoV-OC43 spike overlapping peptide pool stimulation. The chain has TRBV24-1 and TRBJ2-1, with TRBD2 matching 14 bases. This clonotype originated in a human donor who received a COVID-19 vaccine. CDR3 in DNA: TGTGCCACCAGTGATCCCGGGACTAGCGGGGGTAGGTACAATGAGCAGTTCTTC. Amino acids: CATSDPGTSGGRYNEQFF.